One and the same sample provided the 26 T cell receptor beta chains below, sequenced in a study of T cells in localized non-small cell lung cancer (TCRdb year 2020). Libraries were prepared through the immunoSEQ multiplex PCR assay. Held by TCRdb, this immuneACCESS table contains in-frame sequences only and omits some clones. Under half of the omission traces to an unresolved V gene where checked; the cause of the rest is unknown. The sample table holds 45,000 or so clones, of which about four fifths were seen once. The biggest ten clones account for over 15% of the sample. This specimen consisted of peripheral blood mononuclear cells, obtained before any cancer treatment. Receptor source: a man aged 40 to 75 with stage III lung adenocarcinoma.

The V and J genes are TRBV11-2 and TRBJ2-5; 10 bases fit TRBD2. Germline CDR1 SGHAT, CDR2 FQNNGV. CDR3 length equals 15 residues. V dropped 4 bases and J dropped 5; count of bases not matched to a gene: 7. The DNA for the CDR3 is TGTGCCAGCAGCTACCTCGGACTAGCGGACGAGACCCAGTACTTC. Translation gives CASSYLGLADETQYF.

The rearrangement joins TRBV7-2 to TRBJ2-3; 11 nucleotides line up with TRBD2. Germline CDR1 reads SGHTA; CDR2 reads FQGNSA. J lost 5 bases, V lost 0 bases, and 4 bases had no gene match. The CDR3 is 16 amino acids. The CDR3 protein is CASSLASGGAVDTQYF. The CDR3 DNA is TGTGCCAGCAGCTTAGCTAGCGGGGGGGCCGTAGATACGCAGTATTTT. Based on the CDR3 plus reference TRBV7-2 and TRBJ2-3, the full variable domain is GAGVSQSPSNKVTEKGKDVELRCDPISGHTALYWYRQSLGQGLEFLIYFQGNSAPDKSGLPSDRFSAERTGGSVSTLTIQRTQQEDSAVYLCASSLASGGAVDTQYFGPGTRLTVL.

The V gene is TRBV7-6, the J gene TRBJ2-7; 7 bases align to TRBD1. The length of the CDR3 is 13 residues. CDR1 and CDR2 from the germline V gene are SGHVS and FNYEAQ. Trimming at V came to 3 bases and at J to 4 bases, leaving 3 bases not matched to a gene. For the CDR3, the DNA is TGTGCCAGCAGCTTGGGGACAGAATACGAGCAGTACTTC. It translates to CASSLGTEYEQYF.

The V call is TRBV7-2, the J call TRBJ1-1, with 11 bases lining up with TRBD1. The J segment lost 1 base and the V segment lost 1 base, leaving 2 bases of the junction unmatched. CDR3 length: 16 residues. Germline V gene data show CDR1 as SGHTA and CDR2 as FQGNSA. Here the CDR3 reads CASSLGTGGANTEAFF. Written as DNA, the CDR3 is TGTGCCAGCAGCTTAGGGACAGGGGGCGCGAACACTGAAGCTTTCTTT.

The V call is TRBV11-2, the J call TRBJ1-1; possibly TRBD1 for D (5 bases). V was pared by 3 bases and J by 1 base, with 9 bases between. This CDR3 is 14 amino acids long. From germline, CDR1 is SGHAT and CDR2 FQNNGV. DNA of the CDR3: TGTGCCAGCAGCTTCCACGGGGCGAACACTGAAGCTTTCTTT. Translation gives CASSFHGANTEAFF.

The rearrangement links TRBV7-6 to TRBJ1-5; D is perhaps TRBD1 (6 bases). The germline V gene has CDR1 SGHVS and CDR2 FNYEAQ. V lost 1 base and J 6 bases, leaving 10 bases between the germline ends. The CDR3 totals 14 residues. DNA of the CDR3: TGTGCCAGCAGCTTAGACGGGGGCGGTCAGCCCCAGCATTTT. Its translation: CASSLDGGGQPQHF. The whole variable domain, filled in from reference TRBV7-6 and TRBJ1-5, reads GAGVSQSPRYKVTKRGQDVALRCDPISGHVSLYWYRQALGQGPEFLTYFNYEAQQDKSGLPNDRFSAERPEGSISTLTIQRTEQRDSAMYRCASSLDGGGQPQHFGDGTRLSIL.

The chain couples TRBV11-3 to TRBJ2-7; 7 bases align to TRBD1. Per the germline V gene, CDR1 is SGHNT and CDR2 is YENEEA. V shed 5 bases and J 6 bases; nucleotides not matched to a gene: 7. This CDR3 has 13 amino acids. The CDR3 DNA sequence: TGTGCCAGCAGCATAGGACAGGCCGGCGAGCAGTACTTC. This sequence encodes CASSIGQAGEQYF.

The rearrangement joins TRBV10-1 to TRBJ2-1, with TRBD2 identical over 7 bases. Germline V gene sequence: CDR1 WNHNN, CDR2 SYGVQD (reference sequence). The CDR3 consists of 15 residues. V lost 2 bases, J lost 8 bases, and 9 bases stayed unmatched. CDR3 residues: CASSEGSGDVYEQFF. Written as DNA, the CDR3 is TGCGCCAGCAGTGAGGGCAGCGGGGACGTCTATGAGCAGTTCTTC.

This clone was recorded many times. V usage is TRBV4-1 and J usage is TRBJ2-7; D might be TRBD2 (6 bases). Deletions cut 0 bases from V and 0 bases from J, with 9 bases between. This CDR3 is 15 amino acids long. Germline values: CDR1 MGHRA, CDR2 YSYEKL. CDR3 sequence reads: CASSQDETSSYEQYF. The CDR3 DNA reads TGCGCCAGCAGCCAAGATGAGACTAGCTCCTACGAGCAGTACTTC.

This sequence joins TRBV30 and TRBJ2-7; D is possibly TRBD1 or TRBD2 (5 bases each). The CDR3 length is 13 residues. Germline values: CDR1 GTSNPN, CDR2 SVGIG (reference sequence). V was pared by 2 bases and J by 2 bases, with 10 bases between. CDR3 sequence: CAWSNGGTYEQYF. The CDR3 DNA reads as TGTGCCTGGAGTAATGGGGGAACCTACGAGCAGTACTTC.

The chain joins TRBV2 to TRBJ2-7; possibly TRBD1 for D (6 bases). V lost 10 bases to trimming and J lost 0 bases, with 19 bases between them. CDR3 length: 15 amino acids. The germline gives CDR1 SNHLY, CDR2 FYNNEI. The CDR3 loop reads CATKTGTRSSYEQYF. Written as DNA, the CDR3 is TGTGCCACAAAAACCGGGACAAGGAGCTCCTACGAGCAGTACTTC.

This chain connects TRBV6-5 to TRBJ2-1; 12 nucleotides agree with TRBD1. In germline, CDR1 is MNHEY, CDR2 SVGAGI. With V trimmed by 4 bases and J by 10 bases, 8 bases remained unmatched. There are 15 residues in the CDR3. CDR3 sequence: CASSFPGQGAREQFF. CDR3 in DNA: TGTGCCAGCAGTTTTCCGGGACAGGGGGCTCGCGAGCAGTTCTTC.

The chain employs TRBV29-1 and TRBJ2-7; D may match TRBD1 or TRBD2 (6 bases each). Germline CDR1 is SQVTM and CDR2 is ANQGSEA. Trimming stripped 7 bases from V and 0 bases from J, with 13 bases between. This CDR3 spans 13 amino acids. The CDR3 DNA reads as TGCAGCGCCAAAGGGGGGAGCTCCTACGAGCAGTACTTC. It yields the protein CSAKGGSSYEQYF.

The V and J genes are TRBV5-4 and TRBJ1-1; TRBD1 matches at 7 bases. Germline V lookup: CDR1 SGHNT, CDR2 YYREEE (reference sequence). The CDR3 totals 16 residues. Trimming removed 0 bases from V and 1 base from J; junction bases left unmatched: 6. The CDR3 spells CASSLAAGGANTEAFF. CDR3 DNA: TGTGCCAGCAGCTTGGCGGCAGGGGGGGCGAACACTGAAGCTTTCTTT.

This sequence joins TRBV19 and TRBJ2-1; TRBD2 agrees at 8 bases. CDR3 size: 14 residues. Germline trimming cut 8 bases from V and 2 bases from J; bases unmatched to any gene: 5. Germline V lookup: CDR1 LNHDA, CDR2 SQIVND (reference sequence). CDR3 amino acids: CASAGGGPYNEQFF. The CDR3 DNA sequence: TGTGCCAGTGCGGGCGGGGGGCCCTACAATGAGCAGTTCTTC.

The rearrangement uses TRBV6-6 and TRBJ1-5; no clear D gene. This CDR3 contains 15 residues. The germline V gene encodes CDR1 MNHNY and CDR2 SVGAGI (reference sequence). Between the trimmed V and J ends, which lost 3 bases and 5 bases, there was a span of 14 bases. The CDR3 DNA reads TGTGCCAGCAGTTATGGTGGCAACCGAGATCAGCCCCAGCATTTT. Translating it yields CASSYGGNRDQPQHF.

The CDR3 is CASSPRTGVTNTEAFF. CDR3 bases: TGTGCCAGCAGCCCCCGGACAGGGGTGACGAACACTGAAGCTTTCTTT. The chain uses TRBV14 and TRBJ1-1; 9 bases are a match to TRBD1. With V trimmed by 4 bases and J by 1 base, 7 bases remained unmatched. The CDR3 contains 16 residues. Germline V CDR1 and CDR2: SGHDN, FVKESK.

The J gene is TRBJ1-4, the V gene TRBV5-1, with D hard to call. V dropped 0 bases and J dropped 5 bases, with 5 bases sitting between them. Germline V lookup: CDR1 SGHRS, CDR2 YFSETQ. CDR3 size: 13 residues. CDR3 nucleotides: TGCGCCAGCAGCTTGGGTCCAAATGAAAAACTGTTTTTT. Its protein is CASSLGPNEKLFF.

The chain couples TRBV29-1 to TRBJ2-2; 10 bases match TRBD2. This CDR3 comprises 15 residues. Germline V CDR1 and CDR2: SQVTM, ANQGSEA. The junction had 5 bases not matched to a gene; V was cut back by 3 bases and J by 4 bases. CDR3 nucleotides: TGCAGCGTTGAGGGCCAGCGGGGGGGCACCGGGGAGCTGTTTTTT. Its translation: CSVEGQRGGTGELFF.

The V call is TRBV6-5, the J call TRBJ2-5; maybe TRBD1 (6 bases). V was shortened by 6 bases and J by 1 base, with 12 bases between the two germline ends. The V gene's germline CDR1 is MNHEY and CDR2 SVGAGI. The CDR3 contains 14 residues. CDR3 sequence: CASSLQGRQETQYF. The CDR3 DNA is TGTGCCAGCAGCTTACAGGGCCGCCAAGAGACCCAGTACTTC.

The chain joins TRBV9 to TRBJ2-7, with TRBD1 matching over 11 bases. Germline trimming cut 3 bases from V and 0 bases from J; bases unmatched to any gene: 11. The CDR3 has 18 residues. CDR1 is SGDLS and CDR2 is YYNGEE in the germline V gene. For the CDR3, the DNA is TGTGCCAGCAGCGACTCTCGGACAGGGGGCGTTGGCTCCTACGAGCAGTACTTC. This gives the protein CASSDSRTGGVGSYEQYF.

In this sample, this clone turned up once. This rearrangement joins TRBV29-1 to TRBJ2-1, with D possibly being TRBD2 (6 bases). The ends were cut back, 5 bases at V and 12 bases at J, with 17 bases in the middle. This CDR3 has 12 amino acids. Germline V CDR1 and CDR2: SQVTM, ANQGSEA. In DNA, the CDR3 is TGCAGCGTTACCCTGGGGGGAATTGTGCAGTTCTTC. This gives the protein CSVTLGGIVQFF.

This clone was counted a single time. V usage is TRBV11-3 and J usage is TRBJ1-1, with D unresolved. The CDR3 has 13 residues. Germline CDR1 and CDR2: SGHNT and YENEEA. V was shortened by 0 bases and J by 2 bases, with 4 bases between the two germline ends. CDR3 region: CASSLDHNTEAFF. CDR3 coding DNA: TGTGCCAGCAGCTTAGATCACAACACTGAAGCTTTCTTT. The whole variable domain, remainder taken from reference TRBV11-3 and TRBJ1-1, is EAGVVQSPRYKIIEKKQPVAFWCNPISGHNTLYWYLQNLGQGPELLIRYENEEAVDDSQLPKDRFSAERLKGVDSTLKIQPAELGDSAVYLCASSLDHNTEAFFGQGTRLTVV.

This chain links TRBV7-2 with TRBJ2-7, with TRBD1 matching 9 bases. With V trimmed by 5 bases and J by 9 bases, 11 bases remained unmatched. The germline V gene encodes CDR1 SGHTA and CDR2 FQGNSA. The CDR3 has 14 amino acids. Here the CDR3 reads CASSHRTGEEGQYF. The CDR3 region has the DNA TGTGCCAGCAGCCATCGGACAGGGGAAGAAGGGCAGTACTTC.

The rearrangement links TRBV5-4 to TRBJ2-3, with D possibly matching TRBD2 (6 bases). Trimming took 0 bases from V and 6 from J, leaving 11 bases between them. The CDR3 contains 14 residues. The germline V gene has CDR1 SGHNT and CDR2 YYREEE (reference sequence). In DNA form, the CDR3 reads TGTGCCAGCAGCTTGGTTGGAGGGCCGGATACGCAGTATTTT. Its protein product is CASSLVGGPDTQYF.

There are a few counts of this clone. The chain combines TRBV6-6 with TRBJ2-3; TRBD1 matches at 9 bases. CDR3 size: 15 residues. J gave up 3 bases and V 6 bases, and 7 bases lay outside the gene matches. In germline, CDR1 is MNHNY, CDR2 SVGAGI (reference sequence). The CDR3 DNA follows: TGTGCCAGCAGACTGGGACAGGGAATGACAGATACGCAGTATTTT. Translating gives CASRLGQGMTDTQYF.